This T cell receptor beta chain was recovered during a study of PD-1 blockade in classical Hodgkin lymphoma. Study-level information: Patients had nivolumab dosed at 3 mg/kg, delivered intravenously every 2 weeks. General study results and limits: The study reported lower baseline TCR diversity in newly diagnosed patients than in healthy donors. Diversity similar to that of newly diagnosed patients was seen at baseline in complete responders.

In regard to this clone: Its target is unknown.

Time point described: cycle 4 day 1 (C4D1), after 6 weeks of nivolumab. All trial patients relapsed after autologous stem cell transplantation. V lost 0 bases and J 10 bases, leaving 18 bases between the germline ends. CDR1 is GTSNPN and CDR2 is SVGIG in the germline V gene (reference sequence). CDR3 length: 15 amino acids. Assay used: immunoSEQ multiplex PCR; TCRdb lists only in-frame clones, some missing. The sample shows 23,000 or so clones, 81% of them seen only once. V usage is TRBV30 and J usage is TRBJ1-4; no clear D. This TCR came from a human donor with classical Hodgkin lymphoma. The material sequenced was peripheral blood mononuclear cells (PBMCs), taken before the fourth cycle of nivolumab. CDR3 sequence (DNA): TGTGCCTGGAGTGTCCCTAGGACTCGCGGAGGAAAACTGTTTTTT. Encoded protein: CAWSVPRTRGGKLFF.